The clone carrying this TCR beta chain was detected only a few times. Its antigen is not identified. The data were obtained in a study of T cells in Graves' hyperthyroidism and ophthalmopathy. Overall study context: Peripheral blood collection took place at initial diagnosis, before any treatment.

There were TCR beta CDR3 regions amplified from RNA transcripts. Initially, a first-round RT-PCR of the TCR CDR3 employed the HTBI primer set. From the multiplex PCR reads, TCRdb called clonotypes with MiXCR, one entry per CDR3 protein. The sample has 250,000 to 300,000 distinct CDR3 sequences, less than 15% seen once. CDR1 and CDR2 (germline): LNHDA, SQIVND (reference sequence). The CDR3 totals 14 residues. V shed 3 bases and J shed 5 bases, with 10 bases lying between them. The study's findings and limits: Peripheral blood also featured most of the thyroid clonotypes expanded above 0.001.

The TCR originated in a woman between 40 and 55 years old with Graves' hyperthyroidism that later progressed to Graves' ophthalmopathy. The V call is TRBV19, the J call TRBJ2-2; possible D gene TRBD1, 5 bases. Sample: blood. In DNA form, the CDR3 reads TGTGCCAGTAGTATGCGTCCAGGGACCGGGGAGCTGTTTTTT. This encodes CASSMRPGTGELFF.